This T cell receptor beta chain was obtained from a study of human T cells and chemical hapten exposure. V was pared by 0 bases and J by 9 bases, with 14 bases of the junction left unmatched. The CDR3 sequence is 17 residues long. From germline, CDR1 is SGHVS and CDR2 FNYEAQ. The time point is: pre-sensitization, week 0. As for treatment: therapeutic diphenylcyclopropenone sensitization with weekly scalp DPC. MiXCR, applied by TCRdb to the RACE reads, yields one record per CDR3 protein. Here the sample spans around 300,000 distinct CDR3 sequences, about 5.4% being singletons. Note on this clonotype: Given a much more abundant clone one base away, this may be a read error.

Sequences were derived from whole blood, sampled in connection with sensitization to the hapten diphenylcyclopropenone (DPC). The rearrangement uses TRBV7-6 and TRBJ2-1; 7 bases align to TRBD2. This TCR came from a woman aged 18-29 years with alopecia areata. Some clones in this sample may be carry-over from other donors' samples. This chain's CDR3 is CASSLALGGTRSGEQFF. DNA for the CDR3: TGTGCCAGCAGCTTAGCGCTCGGGGGGACCAGGTCGGGTGAGCAGTTCTTC.